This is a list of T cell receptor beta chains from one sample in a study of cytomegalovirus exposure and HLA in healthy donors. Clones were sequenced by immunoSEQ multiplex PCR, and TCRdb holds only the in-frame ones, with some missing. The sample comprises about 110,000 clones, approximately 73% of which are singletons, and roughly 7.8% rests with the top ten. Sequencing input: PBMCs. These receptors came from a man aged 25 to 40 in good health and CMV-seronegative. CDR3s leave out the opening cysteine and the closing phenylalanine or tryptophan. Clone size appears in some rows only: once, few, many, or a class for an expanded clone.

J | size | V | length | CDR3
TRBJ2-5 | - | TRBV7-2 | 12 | ASSLAGGRETQY
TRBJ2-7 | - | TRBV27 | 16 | ASSLSSGLAGLTYEQY
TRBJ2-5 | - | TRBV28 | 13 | ASSLLAESQETQY
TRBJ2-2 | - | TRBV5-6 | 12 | ASSRGTRTGELF
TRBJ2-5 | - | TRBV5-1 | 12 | ASSLSGAGETQY
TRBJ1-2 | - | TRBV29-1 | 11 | SVGGTSHYGYT
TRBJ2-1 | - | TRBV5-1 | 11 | ASSLGPDNEQF
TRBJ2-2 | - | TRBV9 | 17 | ASSGPTEGQGANTGELF
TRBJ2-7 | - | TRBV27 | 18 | ASSLSAGLTGGSMYYEQY
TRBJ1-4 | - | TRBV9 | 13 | ASSVEGGLNEKLF
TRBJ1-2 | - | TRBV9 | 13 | ASSPRGETGYGYT
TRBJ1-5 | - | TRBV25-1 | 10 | ASSERGQPQH
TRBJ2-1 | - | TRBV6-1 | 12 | ASKSSGRGNEQF
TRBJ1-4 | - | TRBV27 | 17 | ASSETGTGFGWSDEKLF
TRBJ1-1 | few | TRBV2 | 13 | ASRGSTGSNTEAF
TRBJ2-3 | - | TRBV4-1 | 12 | ASSQGTATDTQY
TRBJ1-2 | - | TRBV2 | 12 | ASREQGNNYGYT
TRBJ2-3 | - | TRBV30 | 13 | AWRTSGRVADTQY
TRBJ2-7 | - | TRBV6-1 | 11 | ASSPGTYYEQY
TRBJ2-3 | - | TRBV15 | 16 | ATSREPRQAPSTDTQY
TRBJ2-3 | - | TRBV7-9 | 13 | ASSTEAGLTDTQY
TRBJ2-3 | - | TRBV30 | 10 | AQDSSTDTQY
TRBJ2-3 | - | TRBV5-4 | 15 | ASSLGVPSGSTDTQY
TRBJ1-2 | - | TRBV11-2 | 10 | ASSLTSYGYT
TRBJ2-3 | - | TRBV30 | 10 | AWSLTVYTQY
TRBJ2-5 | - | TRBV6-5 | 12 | ASSSFPNEETQY
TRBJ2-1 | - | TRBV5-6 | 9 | ASSLNWEQF
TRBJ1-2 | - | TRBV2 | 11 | ASKWQDNYGYT
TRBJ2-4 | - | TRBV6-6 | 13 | ASRTSGGLENIQY
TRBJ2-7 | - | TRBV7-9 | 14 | ASSLALGASGYEQY
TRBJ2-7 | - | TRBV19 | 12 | ASSTGTGVYEQY
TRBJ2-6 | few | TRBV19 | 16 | ASSIWTGGASGANVLT
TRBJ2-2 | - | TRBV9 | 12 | ASSVLTGTGELF
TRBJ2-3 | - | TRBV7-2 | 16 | ASSLNAPGSGGPNTQY
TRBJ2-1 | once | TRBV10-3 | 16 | AISGTSGGAGSYNEQF
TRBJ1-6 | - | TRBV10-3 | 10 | ATSSYNSPLH
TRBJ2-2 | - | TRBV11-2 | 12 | ASSLEVNTGELF
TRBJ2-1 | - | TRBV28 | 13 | ASKRSGRAYNEQF
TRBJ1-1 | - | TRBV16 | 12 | ASSPRTVNTEAF
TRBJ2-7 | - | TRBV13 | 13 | ASSVQRPSSYEQY
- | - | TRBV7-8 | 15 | ASSPRSSGRDGYEQY
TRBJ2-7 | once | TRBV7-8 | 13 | ASSSGTGGIYEQY
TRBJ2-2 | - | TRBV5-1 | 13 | ASSPDISNTGELF
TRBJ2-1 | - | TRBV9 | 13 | ASSVAGTDYNEQF
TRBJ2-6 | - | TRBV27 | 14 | ASSIYRASGANVLT
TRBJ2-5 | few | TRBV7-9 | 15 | ASSPGDAPRSQETQY
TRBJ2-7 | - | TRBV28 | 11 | ASSPGGSYEQY
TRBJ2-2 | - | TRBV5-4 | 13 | ASSLKQAGTGELF
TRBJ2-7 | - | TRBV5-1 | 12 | ASSSLPDSYEQY
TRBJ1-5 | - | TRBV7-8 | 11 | ASTGQGNQPQH